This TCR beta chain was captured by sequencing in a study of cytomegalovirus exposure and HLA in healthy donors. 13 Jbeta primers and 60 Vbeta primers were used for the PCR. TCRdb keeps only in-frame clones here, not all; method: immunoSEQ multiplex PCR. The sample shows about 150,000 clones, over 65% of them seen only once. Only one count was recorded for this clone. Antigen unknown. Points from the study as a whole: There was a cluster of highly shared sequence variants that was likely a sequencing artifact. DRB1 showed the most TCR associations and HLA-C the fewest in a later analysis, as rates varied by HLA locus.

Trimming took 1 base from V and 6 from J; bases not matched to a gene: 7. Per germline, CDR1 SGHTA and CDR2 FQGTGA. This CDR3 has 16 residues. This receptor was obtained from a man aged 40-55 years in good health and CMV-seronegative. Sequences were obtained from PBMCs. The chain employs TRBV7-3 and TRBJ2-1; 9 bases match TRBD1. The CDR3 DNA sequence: TGTGCCAGCAGCTTAAGGTCCGGACAGGGGTCCAATGAGCAGTTCTTC. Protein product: CASSLRSGQGSNEQFF.